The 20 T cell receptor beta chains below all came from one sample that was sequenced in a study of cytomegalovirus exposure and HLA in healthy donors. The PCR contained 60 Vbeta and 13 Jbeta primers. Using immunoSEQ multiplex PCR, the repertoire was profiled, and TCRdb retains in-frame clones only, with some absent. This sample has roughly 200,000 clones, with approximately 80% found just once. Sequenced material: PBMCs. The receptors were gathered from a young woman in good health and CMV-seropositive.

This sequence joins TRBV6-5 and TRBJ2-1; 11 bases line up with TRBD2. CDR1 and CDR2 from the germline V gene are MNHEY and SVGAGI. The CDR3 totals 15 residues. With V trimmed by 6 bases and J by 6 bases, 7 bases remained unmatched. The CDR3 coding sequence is TGTGCCAGCAGGTACCAACTAGCGGGAGTCAATGAGCAGTTCTTC. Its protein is CASRYQLAGVNEQFF.

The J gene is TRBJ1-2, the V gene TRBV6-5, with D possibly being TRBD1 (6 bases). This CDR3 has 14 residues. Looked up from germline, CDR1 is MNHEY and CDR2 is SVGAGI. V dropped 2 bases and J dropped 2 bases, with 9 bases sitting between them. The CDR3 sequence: CASSYIGTNYGYTF. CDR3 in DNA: TGTGCCAGCAGTTACATCGGGACAAACTATGGCTACACCTTC.

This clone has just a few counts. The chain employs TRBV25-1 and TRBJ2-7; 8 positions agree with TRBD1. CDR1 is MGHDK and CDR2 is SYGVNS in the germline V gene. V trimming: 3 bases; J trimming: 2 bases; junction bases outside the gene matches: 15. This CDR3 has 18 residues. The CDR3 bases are TGTGCCAGCAGTGACAGGGGGCTGGGTTCCCTCTTAACCTACGAGCAGTACTTC. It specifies CASSDRGLGSLLTYEQYF.

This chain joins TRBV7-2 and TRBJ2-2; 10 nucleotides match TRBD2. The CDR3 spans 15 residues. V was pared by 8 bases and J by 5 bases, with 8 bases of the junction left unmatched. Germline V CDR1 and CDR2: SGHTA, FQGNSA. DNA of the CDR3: TGTGCCAGCGGCCGAGGGGGACTAGCGACCGGGGAGCTGTTTTTT. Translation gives CASGRGGLATGELFF.

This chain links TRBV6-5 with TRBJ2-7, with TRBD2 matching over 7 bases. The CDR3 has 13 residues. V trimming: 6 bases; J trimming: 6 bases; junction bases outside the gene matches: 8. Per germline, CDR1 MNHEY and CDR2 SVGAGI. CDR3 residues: CASSRGRGSEQYF. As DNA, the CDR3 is TGTGCCAGCAGCCGTGGGCGGGGGAGCGAGCAGTACTTC.

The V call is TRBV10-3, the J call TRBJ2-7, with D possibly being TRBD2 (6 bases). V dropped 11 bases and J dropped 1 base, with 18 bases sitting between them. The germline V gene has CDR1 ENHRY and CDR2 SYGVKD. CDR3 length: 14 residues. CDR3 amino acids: CASVKAEGSYEQYF. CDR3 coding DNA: TGTGCCTCGGTAAAGGCGGAGGGATCCTACGAGCAGTACTTC.

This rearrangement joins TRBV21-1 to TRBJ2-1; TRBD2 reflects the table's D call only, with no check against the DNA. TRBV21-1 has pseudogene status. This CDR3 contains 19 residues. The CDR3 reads CASSKTSGCWTSGYNEQFF. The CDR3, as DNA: TGTGCCAGCAGCAAAACCAGCGGGTGCTGGACTAGCGGTTACAATGAGCAGTTCTTC.

CDR3 nucleotides: TGTGCCAGCAACCGGGACACCCCTATGCTGCCCCAGCATTTT. It yields the protein CASNRDTPMLPQHF. This chain connects TRBV6-1 to TRBJ1-5; D perhaps matches TRBD1 (6 bases). Germline V gene lookup returns CDR1 MNHNS and CDR2 SASEGT. The CDR3 runs to 14 residues. The V and J ends lost 7 bases and 9 bases respectively, with 19 bases between them.

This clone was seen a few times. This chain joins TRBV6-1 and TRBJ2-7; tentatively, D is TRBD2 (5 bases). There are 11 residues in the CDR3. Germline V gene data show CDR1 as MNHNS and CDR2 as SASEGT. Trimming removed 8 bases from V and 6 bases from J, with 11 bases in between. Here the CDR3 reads CASLLESEQYF. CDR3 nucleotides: TGTGCCAGCTTACTAGAGAGCGAGCAGTACTTC.

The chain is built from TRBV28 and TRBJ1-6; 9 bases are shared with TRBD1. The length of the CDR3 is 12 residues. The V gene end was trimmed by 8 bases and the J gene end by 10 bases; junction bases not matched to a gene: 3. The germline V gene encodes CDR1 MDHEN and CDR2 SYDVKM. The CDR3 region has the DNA TGTGCCAGCCGGACAGGGGCGTCACCCCTCCACTTT. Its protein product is CASRTGASPLHF.

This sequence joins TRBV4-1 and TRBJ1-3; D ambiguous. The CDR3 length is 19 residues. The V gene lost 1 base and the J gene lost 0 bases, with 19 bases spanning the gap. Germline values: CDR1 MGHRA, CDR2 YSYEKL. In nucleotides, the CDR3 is TGCGCCAGCAGCCAAGGGACTCATAGTCGTCAGAGCTCTGGAAACACCATATATTTT. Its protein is CASSQGTHSRQSSGNTIYF.

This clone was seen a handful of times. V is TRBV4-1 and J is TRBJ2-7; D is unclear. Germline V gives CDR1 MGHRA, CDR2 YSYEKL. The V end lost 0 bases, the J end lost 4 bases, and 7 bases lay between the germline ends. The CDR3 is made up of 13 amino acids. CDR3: CASSQDTDYEQYF. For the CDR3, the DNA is TGCGCCAGCAGCCAAGATACAGATTACGAGCAGTACTTC.

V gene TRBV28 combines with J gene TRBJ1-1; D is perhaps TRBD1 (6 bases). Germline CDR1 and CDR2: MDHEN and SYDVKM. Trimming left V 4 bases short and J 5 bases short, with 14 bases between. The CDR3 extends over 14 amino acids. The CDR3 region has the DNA TGTGCCAGCAGTTCCCCGGGGGGCTGGACTGAAGCTTTCTTT. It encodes CASSSPGGWTEAFF.

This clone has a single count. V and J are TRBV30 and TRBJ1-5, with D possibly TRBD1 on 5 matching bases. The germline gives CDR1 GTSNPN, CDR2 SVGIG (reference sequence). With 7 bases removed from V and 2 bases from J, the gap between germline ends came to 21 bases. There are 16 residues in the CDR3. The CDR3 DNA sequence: TGTGCCTCATGTGGGGCAGCCATAGAGGGCAATCAGCCCCAGCATTTT. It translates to CASCGAAIEGNQPQHF.

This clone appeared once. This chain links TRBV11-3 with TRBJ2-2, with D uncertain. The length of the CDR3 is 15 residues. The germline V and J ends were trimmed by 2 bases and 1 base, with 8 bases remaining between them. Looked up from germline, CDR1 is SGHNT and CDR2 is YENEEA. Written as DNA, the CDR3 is TGTGCCAGCAGCTTAAACAGTATGAACACCGGGGAGCTGTTTTTT. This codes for CASSLNSMNTGELFF.

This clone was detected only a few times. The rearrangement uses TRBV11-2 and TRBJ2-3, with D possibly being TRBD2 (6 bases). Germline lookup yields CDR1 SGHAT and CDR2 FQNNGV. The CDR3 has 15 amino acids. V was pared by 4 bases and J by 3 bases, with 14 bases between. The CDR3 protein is CASSSRRDATDTQYF. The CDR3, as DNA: TGTGCCAGCAGCTCCAGGAGGGATGCGACAGATACGCAGTATTTT.

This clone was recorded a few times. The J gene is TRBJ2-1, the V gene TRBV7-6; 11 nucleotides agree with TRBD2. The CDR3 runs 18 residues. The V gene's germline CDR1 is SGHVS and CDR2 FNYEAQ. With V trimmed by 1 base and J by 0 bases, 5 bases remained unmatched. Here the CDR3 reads CASSLVGLADSSYNEQFF. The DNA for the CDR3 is TGTGCCAGCAGCTTAGTGGGACTAGCGGATAGCTCCTACAATGAGCAGTTCTTC.

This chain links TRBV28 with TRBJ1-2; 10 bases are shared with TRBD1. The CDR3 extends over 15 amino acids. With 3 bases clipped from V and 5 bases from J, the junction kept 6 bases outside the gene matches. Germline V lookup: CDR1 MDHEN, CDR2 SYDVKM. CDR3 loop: CASSFDRGQTYGYTF. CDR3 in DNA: TGTGCCAGCAGTTTTGACAGGGGGCAAACTTATGGCTACACCTTC.

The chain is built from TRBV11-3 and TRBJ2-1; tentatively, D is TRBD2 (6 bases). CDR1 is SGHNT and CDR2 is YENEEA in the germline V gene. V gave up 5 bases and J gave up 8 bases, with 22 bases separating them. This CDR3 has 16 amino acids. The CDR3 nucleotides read TGTGCCAGCAGCCACGGGACTCCGGCCATTTTGGATGAGCAGTTCTTC. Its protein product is CASSHGTPAILDEQFF.

CDR3 sequence: CASSQTGGGQTYEQYF. CDR3 in DNA: TGCGCCAGCAGCCAAACAGGGGGGGGACAGACCTACGAGCAGTACTTC. The gene calls are TRBV4-1 and TRBJ2-7; D is perhaps TRBD1 (8 bases). The CDR3 consists of 16 residues. Germline-derived CDR1 and CDR2 are MGHRA and YSYEKL. V was pared by 2 bases and J by 2 bases, with 16 bases between.